The 8 T cell receptor beta chains listed next were all sequenced from one sample in a study of T cells after yellow fever vaccination. MiXCR, run by TCRdb on the 5' RACE reads, gives a single entry per CDR3 protein. The sample consists of nearly 350,000 distinct CDR3 sequences, roughly 7.5% of them appearing once. The input for sequencing was PBMCs, taken roughly 47 days after the first yellow fever vaccination. The receptor set was obtained from a young man who received the YFV17D yellow fever vaccine.

This clonotype occurred a few times. The chain has TRBV28 and TRBJ1-2, with 9 bases lining up with TRBD1. The germline V gene encodes CDR1 MDHEN and CDR2 SYDVKM. This CDR3 has 14 residues. V was clipped by 6 bases and J by 7 bases; unmatched bases: 9. The CDR3 DNA follows: TGTGCCAGCAGGGCCGGGACAGGGTTTTTTGGCTACACCTTC. Protein: CASRAGTGFFGYTF.

The V and J genes are TRBV7-9 and TRBJ2-3; TRBD2 is a possible D gene (6 bases). This CDR3 has 17 residues. The V end lost 6 bases, the J end lost 1 base, and 20 bases lay between the germline ends. CDR1 and CDR2 (germline): SEHNR, FQNEAQ (reference sequence). The CDR3 is CASSSKGLDDRTDTQYF. As DNA, the CDR3 is TGTGCCAGCAGTTCTAAGGGACTCGACGACCGCACAGATACGCAGTATTTT.

V gene TRBV5-5 combines with J gene TRBJ2-5; 12 positions agree with TRBD2. Germline CDR1 is SGHKS and CDR2 is YYEKEE (reference sequence). There are 16 residues in the CDR3. V shed 4 bases and J 1 base; nucleotides not matched to a gene: 5. CDR3 nucleotide sequence: TGTGCCAGCAGCCTAGGGACTAGCGGGCCCCAAGAGACCCAGTACTTC. Its translation is CASSLGTSGPQETQYF.

This sequence joins TRBV18 and TRBJ2-7, with a tentative D call TRBD1 (5 bases). The CDR3 runs to 16 residues. Germline values: CDR1 KGHSH, CDR2 LQKENI. Trimming cost V 3 bases and J 3 bases, with 18 bases left between them. CDR3 in DNA: TGTGCCAGCTCACCTACCCCTCCGGCAGGGTACTACGAGCAGTACGTC. It specifies CASSPTPPAGYYEQYV.

This clonotype was seen many times. The J gene is TRBJ1-1, the V gene TRBV7-2, with D hard to call. Germline V gene lookup returns CDR1 SGHTA and CDR2 FQGNSA. The CDR3 length is 10 residues. The V gene lost 4 bases and the J gene lost 10 bases, with 7 bases spanning the gap. CDR3 sequence reads: CASSSDGAFF. CDR3 nucleotides: TGTGCCAGCAGCTCCGACGGAGCTTTCTTT.

The chain uses TRBV29-1 and TRBJ2-7; D possibly corresponds to TRBD1 (6 bases). The V and J ends lost 4 bases and 3 bases respectively, with 19 bases between them. The germline V gene has CDR1 SQVTM and CDR2 ANQGSEA. The CDR3 extends over 15 amino acids. DNA for the CDR3: TGCAGCGTTGCCCCGGGACAACGGTCCCGCTACGAGCAGTACGTC. This gives the protein CSVAPGQRSRYEQYV.

This clonotype was recorded a few times. The chain carries TRBV4-1 and TRBJ2-3; 8 nucleotides align to TRBD1. CDR3 length: 16 residues. J lost 2 bases, V lost 4 bases, and 8 bases had no gene match. CDR1 and CDR2 from the germline V gene are MGHRA and YSYEKL. The CDR3 sequence is CASSLGQGRNTDTQYF. The DNA of the CDR3 is TGCGCCAGCAGCCTAGGACAGGGCAGGAACACAGATACGCAGTATTTT.

This clonotype was picked up a small number of times. The genes are TRBV4-1 and TRBJ2-5, with D perhaps matching TRBD1 (6 bases). Germline V gene data show CDR1 as MGHRA and CDR2 as YSYEKL. The V gene lost 0 bases and the J gene lost 1 base, with 9 bases spanning the gap. The CDR3 is 15 amino acids. CDR3 in DNA: TGCGCCAGCAGCCAAGATGACAGGTCCCAAGAGACCCAGTACTTC. Encoded protein: CASSQDDRSQETQYF.